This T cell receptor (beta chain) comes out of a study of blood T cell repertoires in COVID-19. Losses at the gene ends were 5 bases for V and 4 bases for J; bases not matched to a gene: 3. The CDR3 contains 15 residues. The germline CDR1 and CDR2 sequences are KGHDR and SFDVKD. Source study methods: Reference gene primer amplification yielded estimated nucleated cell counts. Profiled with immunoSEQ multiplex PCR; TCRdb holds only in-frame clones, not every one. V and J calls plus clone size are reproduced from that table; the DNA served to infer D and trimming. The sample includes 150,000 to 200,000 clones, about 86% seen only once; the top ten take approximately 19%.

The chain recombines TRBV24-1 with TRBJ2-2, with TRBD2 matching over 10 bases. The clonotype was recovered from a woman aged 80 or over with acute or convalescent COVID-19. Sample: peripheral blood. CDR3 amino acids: CATSASGSLTGELFF. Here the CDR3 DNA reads TGTGCCACCAGTGCTAGCGGGAGTCTCACCGGGGAGCTGTTTTTT.